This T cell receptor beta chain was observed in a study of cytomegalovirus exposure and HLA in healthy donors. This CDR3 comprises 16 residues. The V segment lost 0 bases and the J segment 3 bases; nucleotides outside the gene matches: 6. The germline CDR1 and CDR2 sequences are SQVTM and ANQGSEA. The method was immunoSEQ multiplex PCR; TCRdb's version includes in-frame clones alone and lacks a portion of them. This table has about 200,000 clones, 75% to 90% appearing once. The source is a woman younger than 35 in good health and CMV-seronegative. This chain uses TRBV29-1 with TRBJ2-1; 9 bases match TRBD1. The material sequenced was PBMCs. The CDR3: CSVEDKGDRVYNEQFF. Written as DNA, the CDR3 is TGCAGCGTTGAAGATAAGGGGGACAGGGTCTACAATGAGCAGTTCTTC.